A few counts support the clone carrying this T cell receptor (beta chain). The sample originates from a study of patients and donors after allogeneic stem cell transplantation. Via MiXCR, TCRdb re-called the RT-PCR reads, giving one row per CDR3 protein. In the table there are roughly 880,000 distinct CDR3 sequences, 15% to 20% of which are singletons. Unmatched junction bases numbered 12, after V lost 3 bases and J lost 8 bases. The CDR3 sequence is 15 residues long. Germline CDR1 is GTSNPN and CDR2 is SVGIG (reference sequence). This sequence originates from a human donor who was either an allogeneic HSCT recipient or a stem cell or donor lymphocyte infusion donor (not recorded which). It is not recorded whose cells these are; they may come from a transplant donor. This chain joins TRBV30 and TRBJ2-1; 8 nucleotides agree with TRBD1. The sample taken for sequencing was blood, either unsorted or a sorted T cell fraction (not recorded which). CDR3 sequence reads: CAWSPVGRGHDEQFF. The CDR3 DNA reads as TGTGCCTGGAGCCCCGTCGGCAGGGGGCACGATGAGCAGTTCTTC.